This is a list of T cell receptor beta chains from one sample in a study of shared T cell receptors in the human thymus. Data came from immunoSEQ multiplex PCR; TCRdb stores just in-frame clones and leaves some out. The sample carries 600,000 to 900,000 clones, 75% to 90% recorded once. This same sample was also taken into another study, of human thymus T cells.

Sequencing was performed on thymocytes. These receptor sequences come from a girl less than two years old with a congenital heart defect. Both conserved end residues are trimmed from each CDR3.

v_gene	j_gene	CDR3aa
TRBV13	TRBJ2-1	ASSLPGVGSYNEQF
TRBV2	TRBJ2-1	ASSNRGRNEQF
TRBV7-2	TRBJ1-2	ASSSGQGAIKFYGYT
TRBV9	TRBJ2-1	ASSVDVRDPYNEQF
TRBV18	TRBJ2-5	ASSPSSGSKETQY
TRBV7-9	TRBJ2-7	ASSLATEGAVDSREQY
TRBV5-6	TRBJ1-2	ASSWTGQGYT
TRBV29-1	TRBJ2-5	SVEPGLGKTQY
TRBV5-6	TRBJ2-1	ASSLAGGFSYNEQF
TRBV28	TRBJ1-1	ASSLWTGERTEAF
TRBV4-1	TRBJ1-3	ASSQGSSGNTIY
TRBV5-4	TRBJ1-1	ASLPGGKVLGTEAF
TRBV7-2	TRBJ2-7	ASSSDRTDYEQY
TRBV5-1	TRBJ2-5	ASSCNRGRETQY
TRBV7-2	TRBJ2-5	ASSCRRGRQQETQY
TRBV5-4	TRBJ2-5	ASSFDHRGLAGGETQY
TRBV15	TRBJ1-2	ATSPTLGRGSGYT
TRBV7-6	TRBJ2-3	ASSLERQGGTDTQY
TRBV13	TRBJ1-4	ASSFHNLNGTGGPTNEKLF
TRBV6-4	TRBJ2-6	ASRTTGSGDTGANVLT
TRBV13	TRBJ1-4	ASSSRGHARTLNEKLF
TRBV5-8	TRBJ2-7	ASSADRGRYEQY
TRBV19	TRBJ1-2	ASSIGGRARRSNYGYT
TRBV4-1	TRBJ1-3	ASSQDGHTIY
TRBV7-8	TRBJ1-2	ASSLGPPPGQASYGYT
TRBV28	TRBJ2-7	ASSQTGRGYEQY
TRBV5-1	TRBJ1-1	ASSPWGGTEAF
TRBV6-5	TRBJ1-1	ASKDRGRNTEAF
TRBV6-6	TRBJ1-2	ASTLEDGYT
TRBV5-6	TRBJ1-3	ASSLRRDDTGNTIY
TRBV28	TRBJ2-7	ASSSTGTLAYEQY
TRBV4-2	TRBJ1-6	ASSHQGAPGCTPTQSSYNSPLH
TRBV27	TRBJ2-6	ASSFLRAFNVLT
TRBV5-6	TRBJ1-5	ASSLAGVDQPQH
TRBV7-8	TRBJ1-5	ASSLGTGWSQPQH
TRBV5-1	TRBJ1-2	ASSLGDRQGRTDNYGYT
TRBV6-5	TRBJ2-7	ASSHTGFHEQY
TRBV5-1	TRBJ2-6	ASSVQDRGFGANVLT
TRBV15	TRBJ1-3	ATSRKEALTIY
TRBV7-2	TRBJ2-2	ASSPGQGGDTGELF
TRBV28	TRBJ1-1	ASSPLGGKGGGRKTEAF
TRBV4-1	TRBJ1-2	ASSQVPNRGQDYGYT
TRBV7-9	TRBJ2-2	ASSYGGDTGELF
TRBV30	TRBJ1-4	ACRPSDGTRTPNEKLF
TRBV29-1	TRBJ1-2	SVEGSNYGYT
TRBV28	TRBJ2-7	ASSLSRDRGYEQY
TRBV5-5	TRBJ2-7	ASSSTGSHEQY
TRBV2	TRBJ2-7	ASSGLDRGLYEQY
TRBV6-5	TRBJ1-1	ASSYLLSDRGLGAF
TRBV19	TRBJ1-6	ASSLHEGGLEWDSPLH
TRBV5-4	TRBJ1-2	ASSLGAGGYT
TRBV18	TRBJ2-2	ASSSTAVDTGELF
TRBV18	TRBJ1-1	ASSPTRPPGGRRLHRVDTEAF
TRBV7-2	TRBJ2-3	ASTLSEDLSTDTQY
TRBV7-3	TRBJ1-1	ASSLTENTEAF
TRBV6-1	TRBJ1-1	ASSELTGGLEAF
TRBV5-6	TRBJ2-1	ASSLVGGRGYNEQF